This T cell receptor (beta chain) comes out of a study of blood T cell repertoires in COVID-19. Study-level background: COVID-19 samples, acute and convalescent, were from the United States, Italy and Spain. PBMCs, B-cell-depleted T cells, or T cells provided the cDNA or gDNA that made up the material.

The V gene's germline CDR1 is SGHTA and CDR2 FQGNSA. The V gene lost 2 bases and the J gene lost 8 bases, with 9 bases spanning the gap. This CDR3 is built from 12 residues. Original processing notes: By means of reference gene primer amplification, nucleated cell counts were estimated. Sequencing used immunoSEQ multiplex PCR; TCRdb keeps in-frame clones, though not all of them. That table is the source of V, J and clone size, and D and trimming were worked out from the DNA. The sample records over 70,000 clones, more than 65% being singletons. The sample comprised peripheral blood. The rearrangement joins TRBV7-2 to TRBJ1-2, with a tentative D call TRBD1 (5 bases). The TCR originated in an elderly woman with active or convalescent COVID-19. CDR3 sequence (DNA): TGTGCCAGCAGCTTAATGGAGGGGGGCTACACCTTC. It is translated as CASSLMEGGYTF.